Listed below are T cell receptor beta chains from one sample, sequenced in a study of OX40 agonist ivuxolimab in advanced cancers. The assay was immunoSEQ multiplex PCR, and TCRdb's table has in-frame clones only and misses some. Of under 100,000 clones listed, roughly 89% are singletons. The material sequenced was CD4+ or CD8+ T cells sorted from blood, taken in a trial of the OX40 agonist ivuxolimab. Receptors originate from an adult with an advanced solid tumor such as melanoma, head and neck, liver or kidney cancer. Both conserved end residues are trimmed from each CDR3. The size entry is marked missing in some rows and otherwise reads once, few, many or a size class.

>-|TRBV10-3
AISEFRDSNEKLF
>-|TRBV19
ASSILGPGPMNTEAF
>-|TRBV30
AWASGLQSEAF
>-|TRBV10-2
ASSDTARGPQEANYGYT
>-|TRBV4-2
ASSQDWGITNEKLF
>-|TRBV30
AWSVLEGQY
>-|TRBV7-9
ASSLVGGSSYEQY
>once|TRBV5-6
ASSLSGPPYEQY
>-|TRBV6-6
ASSLRAGGNQPQH
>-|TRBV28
ASSLYGRQLYNEQF
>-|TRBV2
ASTGAGGFEQY
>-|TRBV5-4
ASSLTFSSGGETRY
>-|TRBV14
ASSQELNTGELF
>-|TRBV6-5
ASSLLAGVEQY
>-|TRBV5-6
ASSPRGWSTDTQY
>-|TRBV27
ASRDRGLAKNIQY
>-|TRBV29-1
SVSPRLASNEQY
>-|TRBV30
AWSVNLETQY
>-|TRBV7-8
ASSLGRQGYSNQPQH
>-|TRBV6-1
ASSGGGQGDGYT
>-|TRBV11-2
ASSRIQGAADTQY
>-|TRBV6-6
ASHPAGRSYEQY
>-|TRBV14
ASSQVRLAGYQETQY
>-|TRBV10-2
ASSQQIMNTEAF
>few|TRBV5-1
ASSLASGMNTEAF